A single sample gave rise to the 20 T cell receptor beta chains below, sequenced in a study of T cell responses to AZD1222 COVID-19 vaccine. Produced via immunoSEQ multiplex PCR; TCRdb's table is partial and in-frame only. Here the sample spans over 90,000 clones, around 89% being singletons. Sequences were derived from peripheral blood, sampled 28 days after the second AZD1222 dose. Receptors were obtained from an adult who received the AZD1222 COVID-19 vaccine.

This clone showed up just once. The J gene is TRBJ2-7, the V gene TRBV5-6; D remains ambiguous. V lost 0 bases, J lost 2 bases, and 9 bases lay in between. The CDR3 consists of 14 residues. Germline V CDR1 and CDR2: SGHDT, YYEEEE. This CDR3 is CASSLGYSTYEQYF. CDR3 in DNA: TGTGCCAGCAGCTTGGGTTACTCAACCTACGAGCAGTACTTC.

The gene calls are TRBV2 and TRBJ1-5; D unresolved. This CDR3 region has 14 residues. Germline-derived CDR1 and CDR2 are SNHLY and FYNNEI. The ends were cut back, 6 bases at V and 0 bases at J, with 9 bases in the middle. CDR3 nucleotide sequence: TGTGCCAGCAGCGGACTGGATAGCAATCAGCCCCAGCATTTT. Residues: CASSGLDSNQPQHF.

The genes are TRBV5-1 and TRBJ1-6; the D is unclear. V was pared by 4 bases and J by 10 bases, with 9 bases between. Germline loops: CDR1 SGHRS, CDR2 YFSETQ. The CDR3 totals 12 residues. As DNA, the CDR3 is TGCGCCAGCAGCCCATCTGGGTCACCCCTCCACTTT. It yields the protein CASSPSGSPLHF.

This chain joins TRBV7-9 and TRBJ1-1; unclear D gene. CDR3 length: 12 amino acids. Trimming took 7 bases from V and 5 from J, leaving 11 bases between them. The V gene's germline CDR1 is SEHNR and CDR2 FQNEAQ (reference sequence). Written as DNA, the CDR3 is TGTGCCAGCACACGGGGTACAACTGAAGCTTTCTTT. It translates to CASTRGTTEAFF.

The chain joins TRBV9 to TRBJ1-5; 9 bases map to TRBD1. Germline CDR1 reads SGDLS; CDR2 reads YYNGEE. V shed 0 bases, J shed 6 bases, and the junction held 4 bases outside the gene matches. There are 15 residues in the CDR3. Written as DNA, the CDR3 is TGTGCCAGCAGCGTAGAGGGACAGGGTGGTCAGCCCCAGCATTTT. Its translation is CASSVEGQGGQPQHF.

This sequence joins TRBV15 and TRBJ1-5; D call uncertain. The V gene lost 8 bases and the J gene lost 0 bases, with 17 bases spanning the gap. Looked up from germline, CDR1 is LNHNV and CDR2 is YYDKDF (reference sequence). The CDR3 is 16 amino acids. The CDR3 region has the DNA TGTGCCACCTCCGGACGGGGAATGGATAGCAATCAGCCCCAGCATTTT. Its protein product is CATSGRGMDSNQPQHF.

This clone was seen a single time. CDR3 DNA: TGTGCCAGCAGTTTTCAGGAGGGAACTGAAGCTTTCTTT. Protein: CASSFQEGTEAFF. The genes are TRBV6-5 and TRBJ1-1; D not certain. The CDR3 runs 13 residues. The germline gives CDR1 MNHEY, CDR2 SVGAGI. Between the trimmed V and J ends, which lost 4 bases and 5 bases, there was a span of 11 bases.

CDR3 protein: CASSLFGIQGSGELFF. CDR3 nucleotide sequence: TGTGCCAGCAGCTTGTTTGGGATACAGGGCTCCGGGGAGCTGTTTTTT. The chain is built from TRBV5-8 and TRBJ2-2; D might be TRBD1 (6 bases). The CDR3 has 16 residues. V was cut by 1 base and J by 6 bases, with 16 bases left in between. From germline, CDR1 is SGHTS and CDR2 YDEGEE.

This clone is a singleton in its sample. The V call is TRBV7-9, the J call TRBJ2-1; the D gene could be TRBD1 or TRBD2 (5 bases each). The CDR3 is made up of 14 amino acids. Trimming removed 3 bases from V and 6 bases from J, with 12 bases in between. Germline-derived CDR1 and CDR2 are SEHNR and FQNEAQ (reference sequence). The CDR3: CASSFKLGVNEQFF. CDR3 DNA sequence: TGTGCCAGCAGCTTCAAGCTGGGGGTCAATGAGCAGTTCTTC.

The chain joins TRBV4-1 to TRBJ1-1; D gene ambiguous. Germline loops: CDR1 MGHRA, CDR2 YSYEKL. This CDR3 contains 15 residues. Trimming pared 0 bases from V and 1 base from J, leaving 9 bases between. The CDR3 loop is CASSQDSLGNTEAFF. CDR3 DNA: TGCGCCAGCAGCCAAGATAGTTTGGGGAACACTGAAGCTTTCTTT.

The chain couples TRBV10-3 to TRBJ2-7; no reliable D call. V lost 2 bases to trimming and J lost 3 bases, with 8 bases between them. The CDR3 loop spans 13 amino acids. Germline V gene data show CDR1 as ENHRY and CDR2 as SYGVKD. Here the CDR3 DNA reads TGTGCCATCAGTGAGGATGACAACTACGAGCAGTACTTC. Residues: CAISEDDNYEQYF.

A few counts support this clone. V gene TRBV7-2 combines with J gene TRBJ1-1, with D unresolved. Germline assignment: CDR1 SGHTA and CDR2 FQGNSA. This CDR3 is built from 15 residues. V gave up 1 base and J gave up 0 bases, with 9 bases separating them. CDR3 bases: TGTGCCAGCAGCTTAGTTGGGAACCTGAACACTGAAGCTTTCTTT. Translation: CASSLVGNLNTEAFF. The whole variable domain, filled in from reference TRBV7-2 and TRBJ1-1, reads GAGVSQSPSNKVTEKGKDVELRCDPISGHTALYWYRQSLGQGLEFLIYFQGNSAPDKSGLPSDRFSAERTGGSVSTLTIQRTQQEDSAVYLCASSLVGNLNTEAFFGQGTRLTVV.

The J gene is TRBJ1-2, the V gene TRBV27, with TRBD1 as a possible D gene (6 bases). The CDR3 consists of 15 residues. Germline lookup yields CDR1 MNHEY and CDR2 SMNVEV (reference sequence). The V end was cut by 5 bases, the J end by 4 bases, with 17 bases between. DNA for the CDR3: TGTGCCAGCAGTCCACAGGGTGCGGGAAGCTATGGCTACACCTTC. Its translation is CASSPQGAGSYGYTF.

The rearrangement links TRBV5-4 to TRBJ1-2; TRBD1 might be the D (5 bases). Germline-derived CDR1 and CDR2 are SGHNT and YYREEE (reference sequence). The CDR3 runs 15 residues. Trimming took off 4 bases at V and 2 bases at J, with 15 bases between the two ends. CDR3 protein: CASSLWTKGNYGYTF. For the CDR3, the DNA is TGTGCCAGCAGCCTGTGGACCAAGGGGAACTATGGCTACACCTTC.

The chain combines TRBV11-1 with TRBJ2-3; D not resolved. Deletions cut 5 bases from V and 2 bases from J, with 11 bases between. The CDR3 runs to 14 residues. Germline CDR1 and CDR2: SGHAT and FQDESV (reference sequence). CDR3 DNA sequence: TGTGCCAGCAGCCAAGGGTCCTACACAGATACGCAGTATTTT. It yields the protein CASSQGSYTDTQYF.

This sequence joins TRBV29-1 and TRBJ2-3; unclear D gene. Germline V CDR1 and CDR2: SQVTM, ANQGSEA. The V end lost 7 bases, the J end lost 1 base, and 12 bases lay between the germline ends. The CDR3 has 13 amino acids. The chain's CDR3 is CSDLDGRTDTQYF. In DNA, the CDR3 is TGCAGCGATCTGGACGGACGCACAGATACGCAGTATTTT.

The chain has TRBV2 and TRBJ1-3; no clear D gene. V lost 5 bases and J lost 3, with 17 bases in between. Germline CDR1 reads SNHLY; CDR2 reads FYNNEI. The CDR3 spans 16 residues. CDR3 bases: TGTGCCAGCAGTCCTGGACCGGGAGATCTTGGAAACACCATATATTTT. Its translation is CASSPGPGDLGNTIYF. The full variable domain, its missing parts supplied by reference TRBV2 and TRBJ1-3, is EPEVTQTPSHQVTQMGQEVILRCVPISNHLYFYWYRQILGQKVEFLVSFYNNEISEKSEIFDDQFSVERPDGSNFTLKIRSTKLEDSAMYFCASSPGPGDLGNTIYFGEGSWLTVV.

In its sample, this clone was seen once. The CDR3 DNA follows: TGTGCCAGCAGCGCAGCAGGGGTCCTGGACACTGAAGCTTTCTTT. Encoded protein: CASSAAGVLDTEAFF. The chain is built from TRBV9 and TRBJ1-1, with D possibly being TRBD1 (6 bases). Germline-derived CDR1 and CDR2 are SGDLS and YYNGEE. The length of the CDR3 is 15 residues. Trimming stripped 3 bases from V and 3 bases from J, with 15 bases between.

This clone was counted a single time. This chain uses TRBV11-3 with TRBJ2-7; D may be TRBD1 (6 bases). V lost 5 bases, J lost 5 bases, and 19 bases lay in between. The germline V gene encodes CDR1 SGHNT and CDR2 YENEEA. The CDR3 has 15 residues. The CDR3 DNA sequence: TGTGCCAGCAGCGTCCGGGACACGGGCCCCCACGAGCAGTACTTC. Residues: CASSVRDTGPHEQYF.

The chain is built from TRBV28 and TRBJ2-2; TRBD1 might be the D (5 bases). V lost 2 bases, J lost 8 bases, and 12 bases lay in between. The germline V gene encodes CDR1 MDHEN and CDR2 SYDVKM. CDR3 length: 14 amino acids. The CDR3 sequence is CASSLGQGMGELFF. In DNA, the CDR3 is TGTGCCAGCAGTTTAGGGCAGGGAATGGGGGAGCTGTTTTTT.